This T cell receptor (beta chain) was retrieved from a study of T-cell reconstitution after alpha-beta-depleted transplantation in children. General study results and limits: There were some patients whose high TCRbeta diversity at day 60 came from surviving recipient T cells and thymic progenitors.

The CDR3 contains 11 residues. Trimming took 5 bases from V and 4 from J, leaving 5 bases between them. Germline V gene data show CDR1 as MNHEY and CDR2 as SMNVEV (reference sequence). This sample's TCRbeta library carried unique molecular identifier barcodes. TCRdb processed the PCR reads anew with MiXCR; each CDR3 protein has one entry. Of about 610,000 distinct CDR3 sequences listed, 27% were seen once; the top ten hold approximately 39%. This clonotype appeared many times. Its target is not known. The receptor's source is a boy younger than two with Wiskott-Aldrich syndrome, due to receive a stem cell transplant. The chain has TRBV27 and TRBJ2-5; D uncertain. The sequencing used PBMCs, collected before TCRalphabeta/CD19-depleted stem cell transplant. For the CDR3, the DNA is TGTGCCAGCAGTACCGGAGAGACCCAGTACTTC. Encoded protein: CASSTGETQYF.